This T cell receptor beta chain was recorded in a study of blood T cell repertoires in COVID-19. Study-level background: The United States, Italy and Spain were the sources of the acute and convalescent COVID-19 samples. PBMCs, B-cell-depleted T cells, or T cells were the source of the cDNA or gDNA that made up the material.

CDR1 is MNHNY and CDR2 is SVGAGI in the germline V gene (reference sequence). The V and J ends lost 5 bases and 4 bases respectively, with 17 bases between them. The CDR3 spans 15 residues. Data came from immunoSEQ multiplex PCR; TCRdb stores just in-frame clones and leaves some out. The sample consists of roughly 380,000 clones, almost 90% of them appearing once. Participant ages covered about 18 to 89 years across approximately 25 US areas. Clinical histories supplied by participants themselves formed the basis of cohort assignment. The TCR was taken from a woman in her twenties or thirties who had been exposed to COVID-19. The specimen was PBMCs or T cells enriched from blood (not recorded which). The V call is TRBV6-6, the J call TRBJ2-5, with a tentative D call TRBD1 (5 bases). The CDR3 region has the DNA TGTGCCAGCAGTCCCCATGGGCAGGGTCCAGAGACCCAGTACTTC. The encoded protein is CASSPHGQGPETQYF.